The rows below give T cell receptor beta chains drawn from one sample of a study of blood T cell repertoires in COVID-19. Only in-frame clones appear in the TCRdb table, and some are missing; sequencing was by immunoSEQ multiplex PCR. This table has around 100,000 clones, approximately 90% appearing once. The sequenced sample was peripheral blood. Receptors were obtained from a woman in her seventies who had recovered from COVID-19. Each CDR3 is given with its conserved first and last residue. The D gene is left open where the match is weak. Clone size is shown for a subset of rows, as once, few, many or a class of expanded clone.

d_call | clone_size | j_call | v_call | cdr3_aa | cdr3_nt
TRBD2 | few | TRBJ2-7 | TRBV5-4 | CASSPSGGPYEQYF | TGTGCCAGCAGCCCTAGCGGGGGACCCTACGAGCAGTACTTC
- | once | TRBJ1-1 | TRBV4-2 | CASSQANRLGNTEAFF | TGTGCCAGCAGCCAAGCCAATAGACTCGGGAACACTGAAGCTTTCTTT
- | - | TRBJ1-2 | TRBV20-1 | CSARGAAYTF | TGCAGTGCTAGGGGGGCGGCCTACACCTTC
- | - | TRBJ1-3 | TRBV11-2 | CASTLEPGGPIVGNTIYF | TGTGCCAGCACCTTAGAACCAGGTGGTCCTATTGTTGGAAACACCATATATTTT
TRBD1 | - | TRBJ2-1 | TRBV18 | CASSPPTGQGWNEQFF | TGTGCCAGCTCACCCCCGACGGGACAGGGATGGAATGAGCAGTTCTTC
TRBD1 | - | TRBJ1-3 | TRBV6-4 | CASSATNRGSGNTIYF | TGTGCCAGCAGTGCAACCAACAGGGGTTCGGGAAACACCATATATTTT
- | - | TRBJ2-1 | TRBV24-1 | CATSEIVVAIYNEQFF | TGTGCCACCAGTGAAATAGTGGTAGCCATCTACAATGAGCAGTTCTTC
TRBD2 | - | TRBJ2-1 | TRBV4-1 | CASSHHGGGRSYNEQFF | TGCGCCAGCAGCCACCATGGGGGGGGGAGGTCCTACAATGAGCAGTTCTTC
TRBD1 | medium-sized | TRBJ2-3 | TRBV6-4 | CASSETTGGRPDTQYF | TGTGCCAGCAGTGAAACGACAGGGGGCCGGCCAGATACGCAGTATTTT
- | - | TRBJ2-5 | TRBV28 | CASTSGETQYF | TGTGCCAGCACGTCGGGGGAGACCCAGTACTTC
- | - | TRBJ1-5 | TRBV28 | CASSLRAEGVEQPQHF | TGTGCCAGCAGTTTACGGGCGGAAGGGGTCGAACAGCCCCAGCATTTT
TRBD2 | - | TRBJ2-7 | TRBV10-3 | CAITGGAGGYEQYF | TGTGCCATCACAGGCGGAGCGGGAGGATACGAGCAGTACTTC
- | - | TRBJ2-7 | TRBV6-2/TRBV6-3 | CASSYSTPPYGQYF | TGTGCCAGCAGTTACTCGACTCCACCCTACGGGCAGTACTTC
- | - | TRBJ2-7 | TRBV10-3 | CAISLAPGEQYF | TGTGCCATCAGCCTAGCACCAGGCGAGCAGTACTTC
TRBD1 | - | TRBJ2-2 | TRBV5-4 | CASSLDQDRAGELFF | TGTGCCAGCAGCTTGGACCAGGACAGGGCCGGGGAGCTGTTTTTT
- | - | TRBJ2-1 | TRBV24-1 | CATSDYGRGHNEQFF | TGTGCCACCAGTGATTATGGGCGGGGACACAATGAGCAGTTCTTC
- | - | TRBJ1-4 | TRBV28 | CASSPPGGFGELFF | TGTGCCAGCAGTCCCCCGGGGGGCTTTGGAGAACTGTTTTTT
TRBD1 | - | TRBJ1-4 | TRBV27 | CASSLLDRGMGEKLFF | TGTGCCAGCAGTTTACTTGACAGGGGGATGGGTGAAAAACTGTTTTTT
- | - | TRBJ1-2 | TRBV18 | CASSPDSNYGYTF | TGTGCCAGCTCACCCGACAGTAACTATGGCTACACCTTC
- | - | TRBJ2-7 | TRBV15 | CATSRVGAGPYEQYF | TGTGCCACCAGCAGAGTTGGGGCAGGTCCCTACGAGCAGTACTTC
- | - | TRBJ2-5 | TRBV2 | CASSARPGVYQETQYF | TGTGCCAGCAGTGCCAGGCCAGGGGTGTACCAAGAGACCCAGTACTTC
- | once | TRBJ1-2 | TRBV2 | CASSTRGAGEGYTF | TGTGCCAGCAGTACCAGAGGGGCAGGGGAAGGCTACACCTTC
- | - | TRBJ1-1 | TRBV29-1 | CSVAGQAGNTEAFF | TGCAGCGTTGCAGGGCAGGCCGGGAACACTGAAGCTTTCTTT
TRBD1 | - | TRBJ1-2 | TRBV5-1 | CASSDNRGYGYTF | TGCGCCAGCAGCGACAACAGGGGTTATGGCTACACCTTC
TRBD2 | - | TRBJ2-2 | TRBV14 | CASSQGTSGMEELFF | TGTGCCAGCAGCCAAGGGACTAGCGGGATGGAGGAGCTGTTTTTT
- | - | TRBJ1-1 | TRBV19 | CASKGELGEAFF | TGTGCCAGTAAGGGGGAGCTGGGTGAAGCTTTCTTT
TRBD2 | - | TRBJ2-1 | TRBV29-1 | CSVTGLATHEQFF | TGCAGCGTGACGGGACTAGCGACCCATGAGCAGTTCTTC
- | once | TRBJ2-3 | TRBV9 | CASSGGGTDTQYF | TGTGCCAGCAGCGGTGGAGGCACAGATACGCAGTATTTT
- | once | TRBJ2-1 | TRBV5-4 | CASSLSFSSREQFF | TGTGCCAGCAGCTTGTCTTTTTCTAGTCGTGAGCAGTTCTTC
TRBD1 | once | TRBJ1-1 | TRBV3-1/TRBV3-2 | CASSQEVGTGRTGRKWVLNTEAFF | TGTGCCAGCAGCCAAGAGGTCGGGACAGGGAGGACCGGCCGGAAGTGGGTTTTGAACACTGAAGCTTTCTTT
- | - | TRBJ1-4 | TRBV19 | CASKDTPATNEKLFF | TGTGCCAGTAAGGACACACCAGCAACTAATGAAAAACTGTTTTTT
- | - | TRBJ1-2 | TRBV14 | CASTGRAFGYTF | TGTGCCAGCACGGGCAGGGCATTTGGCTACACCTTC
TRBD2 | - | TRBJ2-3 | TRBV7-9 | CASSSGLSTDTQYF | TGTGCCAGCAGCTCGGGACTAAGCACAGATACGCAGTATTTT
TRBD2 | - | TRBJ2-3 | TRBV19 | CASSLPGGADTQYF | TGTGCCAGTAGTTTGCCCGGGGGGGCAGATACGCAGTATTTT
- | - | TRBJ1-1 | TRBV18 | CASSPLSGLTEAFF | TGTGCCAGCTCACCGCTTTCAGGGCTCACTGAAGCTTTCTTT
TRBD2 | - | TRBJ2-7 | TRBV28 | CASRGRLAGSTYEQYF | TGTGCCAGCAGGGGAAGACTAGCGGGATCGACTTACGAGCAGTACTTC
TRBD2 | few | TRBJ2-3 | TRBV5-1 | CASSLGTSGSHTDTQYF | TGCGCCAGCAGCCTCGGGACTAGCGGGAGTCACACAGATACGCAGTATTTT
- | - | TRBJ1-1 | TRBV11-1 | CASSHIIGDMNTEAFF | TGTGCCAGCAGCCATATCATCGGTGACATGAACACTGAAGCTTTCTTT
- | - | TRBJ2-1 | TRBV10-2 | CASSEARGSYNEQFF | TGCGCCAGCAGTGAAGCCAGGGGCTCCTACAATGAGCAGTTCTTC
TRBD1 | - | TRBJ2-5 | TRBV28 | CASSLTGGAETQYF | TGTGCCAGCAGTTTGACAGGGGGCGCGGAGACCCAGTACTTC
- | - | TRBJ2-2 | TRBV9 | CASSVVEGNTGELFF | TGTGCCAGCAGCGTAGTGGAGGGGAACACCGGGGAGCTGTTTTTT
- | - | TRBJ2-1 | TRBV3-1/TRBV3-2 | CASSQESRDWFF | TGTGCCAGCAGCCAAGAGAGTCGTGATTGGTTCTTC